Given below is one T cell receptor (beta chain) in context. The data are from a study of blood T cell repertoires in COVID-19. Overall study: Material from acute and convalescent COVID-19 was sourced from the United States, Italy and Spain. Sources were T cells, B-cell-depleted T cells, or PBMCs; the material itself was cDNA or gDNA.

The J segment lost 4 bases and the V segment lost 6 bases, leaving 8 bases of the junction unmatched. The length of the CDR3 is 15 residues. Germline loops: CDR1 KGHSH, CDR2 LQKENI. The authors' processing: Amplified reference gene primers provided the basis for estimating nucleated cell counts. Clones were sequenced by immunoSEQ multiplex PCR, and TCRdb holds only the in-frame ones, with some missing. V and J calls plus clone size are reproduced from that table; the DNA served to infer D and trimming. This sample has some 370,000 clones, with 90% found just once. Sequenced input: peripheral blood. V is TRBV18 and J is TRBJ2-1; 8 bases agree with TRBD2. This clonotype originated in a man aged 18 to 30 with active or convalescent COVID-19. The CDR3 loop reads CASSRAGEGYNEQFF. As DNA, the CDR3 is TGTGCCAGCTCGCGAGCGGGAGAAGGATACAATGAGCAGTTCTTC.